The rows below give T cell receptor beta chains drawn from one sample of a study of cytomegalovirus exposure and HLA in healthy donors. Clones were sequenced by immunoSEQ multiplex PCR, and TCRdb holds only the in-frame ones, with some missing. The sample consists of about 360,000 clones, roughly 85% of them appearing once. The sample consisted of PBMCs. These TCRs come from a woman aged 18-35 years in good health and CMV-seronegative. Each CDR3 is given with its conserved first and last residue. The order of the fields is D gene, V gene, J gene, clone size, CDR3 protein, CDR3 DNA. The D gene is left open where the match is weak. Expanded clones get a size class; other rows say once, few or many, or leave the size out.

d_call: TRBD1; v_call: TRBV29-1; j_call: TRBJ2-7; clone_size: -; cdr3_aa: CSALLGTVYEQYF; cdr3_nt: TGCAGCGCCTTACTCGGGACAGTGTACGAGCAGTACTTC
d_call: TRBD2; v_call: TRBV29-1; j_call: TRBJ2-1; clone_size: -; cdr3_aa: CSVSVLAGVNEQFF; cdr3_nt: TGCAGCGTTTCGGTACTAGCGGGAGTCAATGAGCAGTTCTTC
d_call: TRBD2; v_call: TRBV11-1; j_call: TRBJ2-3; clone_size: -; cdr3_aa: CASSSITSGSTDTQYF; cdr3_nt: TGTGCCAGCAGCTCAATTACTAGCGGTAGCACAGATACGCAGTATTTT
d_call: -; v_call: TRBV6-1; j_call: TRBJ2-1; clone_size: -; cdr3_aa: CASSIRDNSYNEQFF; cdr3_nt: TGTGCCAGCAGTATAAGGGACAATTCCTACAATGAGCAGTTCTTC
d_call: -; v_call: TRBV28; j_call: TRBJ1-2; clone_size: -; cdr3_aa: CASSVTGTNYGYTF; cdr3_nt: TGTGCCAGCAGTGTAACAGGGACCAACTATGGCTACACCTTC
d_call: TRBD2; v_call: TRBV5-1; j_call: TRBJ2-3; clone_size: -; cdr3_aa: CASSLAGTGGGTDTQYF; cdr3_nt: TGCGCCAGCAGCTTGGCCGGAACGGGAGGTGGAACAGATACGCAGTATTTT
d_call: TRBD1; v_call: TRBV2; j_call: TRBJ1-5; clone_size: -; cdr3_aa: CASSVRRTGGLQPQHF; cdr3_nt: TGTGCCAGCAGCGTGCGTAGGACAGGGGGCTTACAGCCCCAGCATTTT
d_call: TRBD1; v_call: TRBV28; j_call: TRBJ2-6; clone_size: -; cdr3_aa: CASSSWTGGKGANVLTF; cdr3_nt: TGTGCCAGCAGTTCCTGGACAGGGGGGAAGGGGGCCAACGTCCTGACTTTC
d_call: TRBD2; v_call: TRBV7-9; j_call: TRBJ2-1; clone_size: -; cdr3_aa: CASRGTSFEQFF; cdr3_nt: TGTGCCAGCAGGGGGACTAGCTTCGAGCAGTTCTTC
d_call: TRBD2; v_call: TRBV6-4; j_call: TRBJ2-5; clone_size: -; cdr3_aa: CASSENSGGQETQYF; cdr3_nt: TGTGCCAGCAGTGAAAATAGCGGGGGCCAAGAGACCCAGTACTTC
d_call: TRBD1; v_call: TRBV6-4; j_call: TRBJ2-7; clone_size: -; cdr3_aa: CASRKGGKAIYEQYF; cdr3_nt: TGTGCCAGCAGGAAAGGGGGCAAGGCTATCTACGAGCAGTACTTC
d_call: -; v_call: TRBV7-9; j_call: TRBJ1-1; clone_size: -; cdr3_aa: CASSILRENTEAFF; cdr3_nt: TGTGCCAGCAGCATACTTAGAGAGAACACTGAAGCTTTCTTT
d_call: TRBD1; v_call: TRBV6-5; j_call: TRBJ2-1; clone_size: -; cdr3_aa: CASSYGGTGVANEQFF; cdr3_nt: TGTGCCAGCAGTTACGGAGGGACAGGGGTTGCCAATGAGCAGTTCTTC
d_call: TRBD1; v_call: TRBV7-9; j_call: TRBJ2-7; clone_size: -; cdr3_aa: CASSPRTGTLSYEQYF; cdr3_nt: TGTGCCAGCAGCCCTAGGACAGGCACCCTCTCCTACGAGCAGTACTTC
d_call: -; v_call: TRBV18; j_call: TRBJ2-7; clone_size: -; cdr3_aa: CASSPTLRDTPSYEQYF; cdr3_nt: TGTGCCAGCTCACCGACACTCCGGGACACCCCTTCCTACGAGCAGTACTTC
d_call: -; v_call: TRBV9; j_call: TRBJ2-7; clone_size: -; cdr3_aa: CASSVGTGKAYEQYF; cdr3_nt: TGTGCCAGCAGCGTAGGGACGGGAAAGGCCTACGAGCAGTACTTC
d_call: -; v_call: TRBV27; j_call: TRBJ2-1; clone_size: -; cdr3_aa: CASRYKSHHNSYNEQFF; cdr3_nt: TGTGCCAGCCGGTATAAGTCCCACCATAATTCCTACAATGAGCAGTTCTTC
d_call: TRBD2; v_call: TRBV14; j_call: TRBJ2-5; clone_size: once; cdr3_aa: CASSFWRVASGIQETQYF; cdr3_nt: TGTGCCAGCAGCTTCTGGAGGGTGGCTAGCGGGATCCAAGAGACCCAGTACTTC
d_call: -; v_call: TRBV7-9; j_call: TRBJ1-6; clone_size: -; cdr3_aa: CASSLGGDSPLHF; cdr3_nt: TGTGCCAGCAGCTTAGGGGGGGATTCACCCCTCCACTTT
d_call: -; v_call: TRBV4-1; j_call: TRBJ1-1; clone_size: -; cdr3_aa: CASSQDRGFDTEAFF; cdr3_nt: TGCGCCAGCAGCCAAGATCGGGGATTTGACACTGAAGCTTTCTTT
d_call: TRBD1; v_call: TRBV6-5; j_call: TRBJ1-5; clone_size: -; cdr3_aa: CASSAGQRRNQPQHF; cdr3_nt: TGTGCCAGCAGTGCGGGACAGCGCCGCAATCAGCCCCAGCATTTT
d_call: TRBD1; v_call: TRBV4-2; j_call: TRBJ2-1; clone_size: -; cdr3_aa: CASSQPDRGNEQFF; cdr3_nt: TGTGCCAGCAGCCAACCGGACAGGGGAAATGAGCAGTTCTTC
d_call: -; v_call: TRBV28; j_call: TRBJ1-2; clone_size: -; cdr3_aa: CASSLAPWYGYTF; cdr3_nt: TGTGCCAGCAGTCTAGCCCCGTGGTATGGCTACACCTTC
d_call: TRBD1; v_call: TRBV6-5; j_call: TRBJ1-2; clone_size: -; cdr3_aa: CASSPRTGSAGYTF; cdr3_nt: TGTGCCAGCAGCCCGAGGACAGGGTCGGCTGGCTACACCTTC